This T cell receptor beta chain was recovered during a study of T-cell reconstitution after alpha-beta-depleted transplantation in children. Germline V gene data show CDR1 as SQVTM and CDR2 as ANQGSEA. CDR3 length: 13 residues. Trimming took 6 bases from V and 4 from J, leaving 14 bases between them. The TCRbeta library was prepared with unique molecular identifiers. TCRdb re-called the PCR reads with MiXCR, one entry per CDR3 protein. The table includes 200,000 to 250,000 distinct CDR3 sequences, 12% detected once. This clonotype has a count of ten or more. This sequence originates from a human donor who donated a stem cell graft to a child with acute lymphoblastic leukemia. Sequences were derived from PBMCs from the stem cell graft donor, sampled from the stem cell graft. This chain links TRBV29-1 with TRBJ2-3, with D possibly matching TRBD2 (6 bases). CDR3 coding DNA: TGCAGCGTCCGAAACGGGAGACCAGATACGCAGTATTTT. Translating gives CSVRNGRPDTQYF.